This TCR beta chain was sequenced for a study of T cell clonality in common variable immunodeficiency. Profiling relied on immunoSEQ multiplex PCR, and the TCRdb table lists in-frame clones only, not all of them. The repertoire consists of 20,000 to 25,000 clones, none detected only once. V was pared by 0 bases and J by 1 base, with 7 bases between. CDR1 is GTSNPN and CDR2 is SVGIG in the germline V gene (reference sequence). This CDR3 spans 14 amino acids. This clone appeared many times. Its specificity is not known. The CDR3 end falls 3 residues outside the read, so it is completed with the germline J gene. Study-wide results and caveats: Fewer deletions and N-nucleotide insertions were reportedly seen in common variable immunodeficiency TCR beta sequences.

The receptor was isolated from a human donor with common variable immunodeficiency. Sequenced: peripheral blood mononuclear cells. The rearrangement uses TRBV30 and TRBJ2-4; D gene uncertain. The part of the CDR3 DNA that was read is TGTGCCTGGAGTGTTGGTACTGCCAAAAACATT. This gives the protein CAWSVGTAKNI. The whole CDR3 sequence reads CAWSVGTAKNIQYF.